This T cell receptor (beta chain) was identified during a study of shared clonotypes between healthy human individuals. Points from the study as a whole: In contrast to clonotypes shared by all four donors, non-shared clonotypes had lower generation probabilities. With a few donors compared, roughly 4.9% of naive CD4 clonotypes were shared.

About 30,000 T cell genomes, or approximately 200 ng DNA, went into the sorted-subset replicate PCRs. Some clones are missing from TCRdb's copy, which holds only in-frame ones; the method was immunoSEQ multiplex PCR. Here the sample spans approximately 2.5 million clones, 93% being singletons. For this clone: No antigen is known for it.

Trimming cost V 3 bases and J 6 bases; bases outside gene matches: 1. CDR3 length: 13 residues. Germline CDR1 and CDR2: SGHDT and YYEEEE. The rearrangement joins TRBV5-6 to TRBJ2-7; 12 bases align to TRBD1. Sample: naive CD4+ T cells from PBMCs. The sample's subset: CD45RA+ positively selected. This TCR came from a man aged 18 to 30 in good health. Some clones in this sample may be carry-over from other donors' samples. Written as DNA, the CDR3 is TGTGCCAGCAGCTGGGACAGGGGGCTCGAGCAGTACTTC. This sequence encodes CASSWDRGLEQYF.